This TCR beta chain was sequenced in a study of T cells in Graves' hyperthyroidism and ophthalmopathy. General study results and limits: Researchers found most expanded thyroid clonotypes above 0.001 in blood as well.

Patients were excluded because of uncontrolled infection, other autoimmune disease, pregnancy or lactation. Clinicians diagnosed patients from clinical symptoms, serum thyroxine and TRAb, thyroid ultrasound and orbital computed tomography. This clonotype was picked up many times. Antigen unknown. The V and J ends lost 8 bases and 0 bases respectively, with 20 bases between them. In germline, CDR1 is MNHEY, CDR2 SMNVEV (reference sequence). This CDR3 has 17 amino acids. The source material, RNA transcripts, was used to amplify TCR beta CDR3 regions. Initially, a first-round RT-PCR of the TCR CDR3 employed the HTBI primer set. Using its own MiXCR run on the multiplex PCR reads, TCRdb lists one record per CDR3 protein. This repertoire shows over 650,000 distinct CDR3 sequences, about a sixth found once; its top ten account for over 7.5%.

V and J are TRBV27 and TRBJ2-1; the D call may be TRBD1 or TRBD2 (5 bases each). The sequence was collected from a man younger than 30 with Graves' hyperthyroidism. Input material: blood. The CDR3 loop is CASAPGAGPSSYNEQFF. The DNA for the CDR3 is TGTGCCAGCGCCCCCGGGGCAGGGCCCAGCTCCTACAATGAGCAGTTCTTC.